This is a list of T cell receptor beta chains from one sample in a study of T cell responses to AZD1222 COVID-19 vaccine. The table came from immunoSEQ multiplex PCR; TCRdb's copy has only in-frame clones and leaves some out. Of 90,000 to 150,000 clones detected, more than 75% appear once; the ten largest clones hold over 3%. Sample: peripheral blood, taken on day 0 of AZD1222 vaccination. Receptor source: an adult in good health. Each CDR3 is given without its conserved first and last residue. The order of the fields is J gene, V gene, CDR3 protein.

J gene: TRBJ1-2; V gene: TRBV29-1; CDR3 protein: SVVTPGTDYGYT
J gene: TRBJ1-2; V gene: TRBV25-1; CDR3 protein: ASSEFGRPRGYGYT
J gene: TRBJ1-5; V gene: TRBV4-2; CDR3 protein: ASSPRDREQPQH
J gene: TRBJ1-6; V gene: TRBV7-9; CDR3 protein: ASSTEGAPLH
J gene: TRBJ1-2; V gene: TRBV24-1; CDR3 protein: ATHYQGGNGYT
J gene: TRBJ1-2; V gene: TRBV6-5; CDR3 protein: ASSRTRPGYGYT
J gene: TRBJ1-5; V gene: TRBV19; CDR3 protein: ASRWDGDQPQH
J gene: TRBJ1-1; V gene: TRBV6-5; CDR3 protein: ASSYAGGTEAF
J gene: TRBJ2-5; V gene: TRBV9; CDR3 protein: ASSVGPSQETQY
J gene: TRBJ1-5; V gene: TRBV6-5; CDR3 protein: ASSTTGGSNQPQH
J gene: TRBJ1-1; V gene: TRBV5-1; CDR3 protein: ASSLAGFTEAF
J gene: TRBJ1-1; V gene: TRBV27; CDR3 protein: ASSFPGGNTEAF
J gene: TRBJ1-2; V gene: TRBV7-2; CDR3 protein: ASSLGAGLLRGYT
J gene: TRBJ2-2; V gene: TRBV7-9; CDR3 protein: ASSLYSGVRSGELF
J gene: TRBJ1-6; V gene: TRBV15; CDR3 protein: ATSTVDRATLH
J gene: TRBJ1-3; V gene: TRBV9; CDR3 protein: ASSVALGGNTIY
J gene: TRBJ1-1; V gene: TRBV19; CDR3 protein: ASSPGDRVTEAF
J gene: TRBJ1-1; V gene: TRBV6-6; CDR3 protein: ASSYLTWGAEAF
J gene: TRBJ2-2; V gene: TRBV6-4; CDR3 protein: ASSASRTSGDTGELF
J gene: TRBJ1-1; V gene: TRBV7-6; CDR3 protein: ASSLQENTEAF
J gene: TRBJ2-2; V gene: TRBV6-5; CDR3 protein: ASSHKAMDTGELF
J gene: TRBJ2-7; V gene: TRBV7-2; CDR3 protein: ASSSSSYEQY
J gene: TRBJ1-6; V gene: TRBV5-1; CDR3 protein: ASSLEGRESSPLH
J gene: TRBJ2-3; V gene: TRBV24-1; CDR3 protein: ATSDPQDSTDTQY
J gene: TRBJ1-4; V gene: TRBV6-2/TRBV6-3; CDR3 protein: ASSWTGTGGEKLF
J gene: TRBJ2-7; V gene: TRBV5-6; CDR3 protein: ASSLGTGGGYQNEQY
J gene: TRBJ1-2; V gene: TRBV7-2; CDR3 protein: ASSPGTATPEIYGYT
J gene: TRBJ2-1; V gene: TRBV27; CDR3 protein: ASNQRQGDNEQF
J gene: TRBJ1-6; V gene: TRBV11-2; CDR3 protein: ASSLAGYSPLH